A selection of T cell receptor beta chains follows, all from one sample in a study of radiotherapy plus CTLA-4 blockade in lung cancer. Using immunoSEQ multiplex PCR, the repertoire was profiled, and TCRdb retains in-frame clones only, with some absent. The sample lists 30,000 to 35,000 clones; approximately 78% were seen once. This sample comprised peripheral blood, obtained from a patient treated with radiotherapy plus ipilimumab. The receptors were gathered from a human donor with non-small cell lung cancer who had stable disease on radiotherapy plus ipilimumab. The CDR3 runs from the conserved cysteine through the conserved F or W. D genes are given only for firm matches. A row's size may be missing; if present it is once, few, many or a size class.

d_gene	v_gene	j_gene	abundance	CDR3aa	CDR3nt
TRBD2	TRBV4-1	TRBJ2-3	.	CASSQVAGGAGTDTQYF	TGCGCCAGCAGCCAAGTAGCGGGGGGGGCAGGTACAGATACGCAGTATTTT
TRBD2	TRBV7-2	TRBJ2-1	few	CASSLRGLATNEQFF	TGTGCCAGCAGCTTACGCGGACTAGCGACCAATGAGCAGTTCTTC
TRBD1	TRBV19	TRBJ2-7	.	CASSRGTGGSYEQYF	TGTGCCAGTAGTAGAGGGACAGGGGGGTCCTACGAGCAGTACTTC
.	TRBV7-9	TRBJ1-3	.	CASSYSSTVSSGNTIYF	TGTGCCAGCAGTTACTCTTCGACAGTTTCCTCTGGAAACACCATATATTTT
TRBD1	TRBV4-3	TRBJ1-3	once	CASSQDSQGVAGNTIYF	TGCGCCAGCAGCCAAGACAGCCAGGGGGTAGCGGGAAACACCATATATTTT
.	TRBV15	TRBJ2-5	.	CATSRVKKGRLQETQYF	TGTGCCACCAGCAGAGTAAAGAAGGGACGGTTACAAGAGACCCAGTACTTC
.	TRBV5-4	TRBJ2-3	.	CASSPMTGDYTQYF	TGTGCCAGCAGCCCTATGACAGGCGATTATACGCAGTATTTT
.	TRBV4-1	TRBJ1-5	.	CASSQEVGGVGNNQPQHF	TGCGCCAGCAGCCAAGAAGTCGGGGGGGTAGGAAACAATCAGCCCCAGCATTTT
.	TRBV27	TRBJ1-2	.	CASGPRGYSYGYTF	TGTGCCAGCGGCCCGAGAGGGTATAGCTATGGCTACACCTTC
TRBD1	TRBV5-1	TRBJ1-1	.	CASSVVGGPTEAFF	TGCGCCAGCAGCGTAGTAGGGGGCCCCACTGAAGCTTTCTTT
.	TRBV27	TRBJ1-4	.	CASRREKLFF	TGTGCCAGCAGAAGAGAAAAACTGTTTTTT
.	TRBV5-1	TRBJ1-1	.	CASSVEDGGITEAFF	TGCGCCAGCAGCGTAGAGGACGGGGGGATCACTGAAGCTTTCTTT
TRBD1	TRBV7-8	TRBJ1-1	.	CASSLGPDRVAFF	TGTGCCAGCAGCTTAGGTCCAGACAGGGTAGCTTTCTTT
.	TRBV11-2	TRBJ2-3	.	CASSLDGLTDTQYF	TGTGCCAGCAGCTTAGATGGTCTCACAGATACGCAGTATTTT
TRBD1	TRBV5-5	TRBJ1-1	.	CASSLRTGRSTEAFF	TGTGCCAGCAGCTTGAGGACAGGGCGAAGCACTGAAGCTTTCTTT
TRBD1	TRBV7-2	TRBJ1-2	.	CASSLVGTGSYGYTF	TGTGCCAGCAGCTTAGTAGGGACAGGGTCCTATGGCTACACCTTC
TRBD1	TRBV7-7	TRBJ1-5	few	CASSYPTGVSNQPQHF	TGTGCCAGCAGCTACCCGACAGGGGTTAGCAATCAGCCCCAGCATTTT
.	TRBV5-8	TRBJ2-2	.	CASSLFPNTGELFF	TGTGCCAGCAGCTTGTTTCCAAACACCGGGGAGCTGTTTTTT
.	TRBV19	TRBJ2-7	few	CASSQRDIYEQYF	TGTGCCAGTAGCCAGAGGGATATCTACGAGCAGTACTTC
.	TRBV6-5	TRBJ1-4	.	CASKGRETMNEKLFF	TGTGCCAGCAAGGGACGGGAGACAATGAATGAAAAACTGTTTTTT
TRBD1	TRBV9	TRBJ1-6	.	CASSVEFGQGAGSPLHF	TGTGCCAGCAGCGTAGAATTCGGACAGGGGGCAGGTTCACCCCTCCACTTT
TRBD1	TRBV5-1	TRBJ1-2	.	CASSSGTGNNYGYTF	TGCGCCAGCAGCTCGGGGACAGGGAATAACTATGGCTACACCTTC
.	TRBV28	TRBJ1-6	.	CASSPARVVSPLHF	TGTGCCAGCAGTCCCGCCAGGGTGGTCTCACCCCTCCACTTT
.	TRBV29-1	TRBJ1-1	.	CSVSSLQAAFF	TGCAGCGTGAGTTCACTCCAGGCCGCTTTCTTT
.	TRBV4-3	TRBJ1-4	.	CASSQGQGGEKLFF	TGCGCCAGCAGCCAGGGTCAGGGTGGAGAAAAACTGTTTTTT
TRBD1	TRBV30	TRBJ1-5	.	CAWSVRGGTGSIQPQHF	TGTGCCTGGAGTGTACGGGGGGGGACAGGGTCCATTCAGCCCCAGCATTTT
.	TRBV7-2	TRBJ1-6	.	CASWDGYSPLHF	TGTGCCAGCTGGGATGGTTATTCACCCCTCCACTTT
.	TRBV18	TRBJ2-2	few	CASFNRANTGELFF	TGTGCCAGCTTCAACAGGGCGAACACCGGGGAGCTGTTTTTT
.	TRBV28	TRBJ1-2	.	CASKQGGGNYGYTF	TGTGCCAGCAAACAGGGCGGAGGGAACTATGGCTACACCTTC
TRBD1	TRBV6-5	TRBJ1-1	.	CASSRRRDRDAEAFF	TGTGCCAGCAGTCGGCGGCGTGACAGGGACGCTGAAGCTTTCTTT
.	TRBV6-5	TRBJ1-2	.	CASSYLANYGYTF	TGTGCCAGCAGTTACCTCGCTAACTATGGCTACACCTTC
TRBD2	TRBV18	TRBJ2-1	.	CASSPPGTSDYNEQFF	TGTGCCAGCTCACCCCCCGGGACTAGCGATTACAATGAGCAGTTCTTC
.	TRBV29-1	TRBJ1-4	.	CSVRGDGGEKLFF	TGCAGCGTTCGGGGAGATGGGGGCGAAAAACTGTTTTTT
.	TRBV9	TRBJ1-2	.	CASSVDGAGVYGYTF	TGTGCCAGCAGCGTAGATGGGGCAGGCGTCTATGGCTACACCTTC
.	TRBV6-1	TRBJ2-5	.	CASSELTLEVETQYF	TGTGCCAGCAGTGAATTAACTCTGGAGGTCGAGACCCAGTACTTC
TRBD1	TRBV18	TRBJ1-1	.	CASSRDSGNTEAFF	TGTGCCAGCTCACGGGACAGTGGGAACACTGAAGCTTTCTTT
.	TRBV2	TRBJ1-2	.	CASSDRGNYGYTF	TGTGCCAGCAGTGACCGAGGTAACTATGGCTACACCTTC
TRBD1	TRBV5-4	TRBJ1-2	few	CASSLGTGVRDGYTF	TGTGCCAGCAGCTTGGGAACAGGGGTAAGGGATGGCTACACCTTC
.	TRBV14	TRBJ2-1	few	CASSPRRGEQFF	TGTGCCAGCAGCCCCCGCAGGGGCGAGCAGTTCTTC
TRBD2	TRBV7-6	TRBJ2-3	few	CASSLPPSGGAKDTQYF	TGTGCCAGCAGCTTGCCCCCTAGCGGGGGGGCCAAAGATACGCAGTATTTT
.	TRBV4-2	TRBJ1-1	.	CASSQGQGGTEAFF	TGTGCCAGCAGCCAAGGCCAGGGAGGCACTGAAGCTTTCTTT
.	TRBV4-3	TRBJ1-2	.	CASSQDPTAVGYGYTF	TGCGCCAGCAGCCAAGACCCGACAGCCGTAGGGTATGGCTACACCTTC
.	TRBV14	TRBJ1-1	.	CASSQVFGGTEAFF	TGTGCCAGCAGCCAAGTTTTTGGGGGCACTGAAGCTTTCTTT
.	TRBV6-5	TRBJ1-1	once	CASSPNGGTEAFF	TGTGCCAGCAGTCCCAACGGGGGCACTGAAGCTTTCTTT
.	TRBV5-5	TRBJ2-7	.	CASSLGFGQTYEQYF	TGTGCCAGCAGTTTAGGGTTCGGACAGACCTACGAGCAGTACTTC
.	TRBV6-6	TRBJ1-1	.	CASREQGGDTEAFF	TGTGCCAGCAGGGAACAGGGAGGGGACACTGAAGCTTTCTTT
.	TRBV11-3	TRBJ2-3	.	CASSVGGPTDTQYF	TGTGCCAGCAGCGTAGGGGGGCCCACAGATACGCAGTATTTT
.	TRBV28	TRBJ2-6	.	CASSFDRAASGANVLTF	TGTGCCAGCAGTTTCGATCGCGCAGCCTCTGGGGCCAACGTCCTGACTTTC